This record looks at one TCR beta chain sequence and its context. Its antigen is as yet unknown. This entry belongs to a study of cytomegalovirus exposure and HLA in healthy donors. With 60 Vbeta and 13 Jbeta primers, the PCR was carried out. The method was immunoSEQ multiplex PCR; TCRdb's version includes in-frame clones alone and lacks a portion of them. The sample records around 94,000 clones, approximately 78% being singletons. CDR3 size: 14 residues. V was trimmed by 5 bases and J by 1 base, leaving 11 bases between them. Germline V gene data show CDR1 as ENHRY and CDR2 as SYGVKD. General study findings and limits: Reports state that TCR beta sequences accurately predicted most subjects' HLA-A and HLA-B alleles. In an earlier analysis, most TCR beta V segments were productive about 90% or about 30% of the time.

This chain connects TRBV10-3 to TRBJ1-1, with a possible D match to TRBD1 (5 bases). This TCR was recovered from a male donor in good health and CMV-seropositive. Sequenced sample: PBMCs. The CDR3 here is CAISSQGSNTEAFF. The CDR3 coding sequence is TGTGCCATCAGTTCGCAGGGTTCGAACACTGAAGCTTTCTTT.